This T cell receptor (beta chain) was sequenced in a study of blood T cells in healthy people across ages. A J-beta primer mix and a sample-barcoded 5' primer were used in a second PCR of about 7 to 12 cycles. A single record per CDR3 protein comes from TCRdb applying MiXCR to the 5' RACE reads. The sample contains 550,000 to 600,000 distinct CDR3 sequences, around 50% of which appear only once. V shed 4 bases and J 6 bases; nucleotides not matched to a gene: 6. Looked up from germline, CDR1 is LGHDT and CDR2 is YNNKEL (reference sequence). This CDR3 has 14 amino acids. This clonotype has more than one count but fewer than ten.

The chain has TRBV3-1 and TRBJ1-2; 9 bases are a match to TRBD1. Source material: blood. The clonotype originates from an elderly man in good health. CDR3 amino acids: CASSPGQGINGYTF. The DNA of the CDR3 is TGTGCCAGCAGCCCGGGACAGGGTATTAATGGCTACACCTTC.